The 14 T cell receptor beta chains listed next were all sequenced from one sample in a study of T-cell memory formation after mild COVID-19. TCRdb fed the 5' RACE reads into MiXCR, producing one record per CDR3 protein. The sample consists of around 260,000 distinct CDR3 sequences, roughly 17% of them appearing once. Source material: PBMCs or a T cell subset sorted from them (not recorded which). Source of these receptors: a man between 18 and 35 years old who had mild COVID-19 (a few samples of this study predate the infection). Cell type and time point are not known.

The chain combines TRBV7-2 with TRBJ1-1, with D unclear. Germline CDR1 and CDR2: SGHTA and FQGNSA. The CDR3 extends over 14 amino acids. The germline V and J ends were trimmed by 1 base and 5 bases, with 11 bases remaining between them. CDR3: CASSLGARSTEAFF. DNA for the CDR3: TGTGCCAGCAGCTTAGGGGCGCGGAGTACTGAAGCTTTCTTT. Drawing the rest from reference TRBV7-2 and TRBJ1-1, the complete variable domain is GAGVSQSPSNKVTEKGKDVELRCDPISGHTALYWYRQSLGQGLEFLIYFQGNSAPDKSGLPSDRFSAERTGGSVSTLTIQRTQQEDSAVYLCASSLGARSTEAFFGQGTRLTVV.

The chain employs TRBV19 and TRBJ1-1; no firm D call. Germline-derived CDR1 and CDR2 are LNHDA and SQIVND (reference sequence). The length of the CDR3 is 14 residues. The ends were cut back, 7 bases at V and 0 bases at J, with 12 bases in the middle. In DNA, the CDR3 is TGTGCCAGTACTAGGACGTACATGAACACTGAAGCTTTCTTT. It specifies CASTRTYMNTEAFF.

This clonotype turned up a few times. This sequence joins TRBV20-1 and TRBJ1-1; D is possibly TRBD1 (5 bases). V was trimmed by 0 bases and J by 0 bases, leaving 14 bases between them. The germline V gene encodes CDR1 DFQATT and CDR2 SNEGSKA (reference sequence). The CDR3 totals 16 residues. Here the CDR3 DNA reads TGCAGTGCTAGAGATAACGGGGCGGTGATGAACACTGAAGCTTTCTTT. Protein sequence: CSARDNGAVMNTEAFF.

This clonotype occurred a few times. The gene calls are TRBV20-1 and TRBJ2-5; D is uncertain. Germline values: CDR1 DFQATT, CDR2 SNEGSKA (reference sequence). The CDR3 is 12 residues long. V was pared by 6 bases and J by 4 bases, with 12 bases between. The CDR3 region has the DNA TGCAGTGCAACCCTGCCTGGAGAGACCCAGTACTTC. Its translation is CSATLPGETQYF.

The chain has TRBV7-3 and TRBJ2-3; D remains unclear. Trimming pared 5 bases from V and 2 bases from J, leaving 11 bases between. The CDR3 sequence is 14 residues long. CDR1 is SGHTA and CDR2 is FQGTGA in the germline V gene. The CDR3 DNA sequence: TGTGCCAGCAGCCCCCCCGCTTACACAGATACGCAGTATTTT. This codes for CASSPPAYTDTQYF. Full variable domain (missing parts from reference TRBV7-3 and TRBJ2-3): GAGVSQTPSNKVTEKGKYVELRCDPISGHTALYWYRQSLGQGPEFLIYFQGTGAADDSGLPNDRFFAVRPEGSVSTLKIQRTERGDSAVYLCASSPPAYTDTQYFGPGTRLTVL.

V is TRBV7-9 and J is TRBJ2-1; possible D gene TRBD2, 5 bases. With 4 bases removed from V and 7 bases from J, the gap between germline ends came to 8 bases. CDR1 and CDR2 from the germline V gene are SEHNR and FQNEAQ (reference sequence). This CDR3 region has 12 residues. This chain's CDR3 is CASSSGINEQFF. The CDR3 nucleotides read TGTGCCAGCAGCTCCGGGATTAATGAGCAGTTCTTC.

This chain connects TRBV10-3 to TRBJ1-2; tentative D call: TRBD1 (5 bases). The germline V gene encodes CDR1 ENHRY and CDR2 SYGVKD. This CDR3 has 11 residues. Trimming took off 3 bases at V and 6 bases at J, with 5 bases between the two ends. This CDR3 reads CAISDRDGYTF. As DNA, the CDR3 is TGTGCCATCAGTGACAGGGATGGCTACACCTTC.

The table lists this clonotype with many counts. This chain joins TRBV18 and TRBJ1-1, with a tentative D call TRBD1 (6 bases). The V end was cut by 3 bases, the J end by 4 bases, with 12 bases between. The germline CDR1 and CDR2 sequences are KGHSH and LQKENI. This CDR3 contains 14 residues. The CDR3 protein is CASSPGALLTEAFF. The CDR3 nucleotides read TGTGCCAGCTCACCGGGGGCGCTTCTCACTGAAGCTTTCTTT.

This clonotype turned up a few times. The chain links TRBV10-3 to TRBJ1-5; 8 nucleotides align to TRBD1. The CDR3 covers 12 residues. V shed 10 bases, J shed 4 bases, and the junction held 3 bases outside the gene matches. Per the germline V gene, CDR1 is ENHRY and CDR2 is SYGVKD. CDR3 DNA: TGTGCCACTCAGGGGGCGAATCAGCCCCAGCATTTT. It specifies CATQGANQPQHF.

This chain joins TRBV18 and TRBJ1-5; D may be TRBD1 (5 bases). The V and J ends lost 4 bases and 5 bases respectively, with 18 bases between them. Germline V gene data show CDR1 as KGHSH and CDR2 as LQKENI. This CDR3 spans 16 amino acids. The CDR3 coding sequence is TGTGCCAGCTCACTCGGCACTCGGGGGTTTGATCAGCCCCAGCATTTT. Protein product: CASSLGTRGFDQPQHF.

Only a few counts were recorded for this clonotype. This rearrangement joins TRBV7-9 to TRBJ2-1; D unresolved. V lost 5 bases and J 10 bases, leaving 12 bases between the germline ends. Looked up from germline, CDR1 is SEHNR and CDR2 is FQNEAQ (reference sequence). The CDR3 covers 12 residues. CDR3 sequence: CASSPRGREQFF. In nucleotides, the CDR3 is TGTGCCAGCAGCCCTCGCGGCAGGGAGCAGTTCTTC.

V usage is TRBV6-4 and J usage is TRBJ2-3; 8 bases agree with TRBD2. J was trimmed by 3 bases and V by 4 bases; bases with no gene match: 12. Germline values: CDR1 MRHNA, CDR2 SNTAGT. The CDR3 consists of 17 residues. CDR3 sequence reads: CASSVAGGSERTDTQYF. Written as DNA, the CDR3 is TGTGCCAGCAGTGTGGCGGGGGGCTCCGAACGAACAGATACGCAGTATTTT.

This clonotype was observed many times. V is TRBV25-1 and J is TRBJ2-7; 9 bases match TRBD1. V gave up 3 bases and J gave up 2 bases; unmatched junction bases: 5. Germline values: CDR1 MGHDK, CDR2 SYGVNS. The CDR3 contains 15 residues. The CDR3 loop reads CASSDHGDRAYEQYF. The CDR3, as DNA: TGTGCCAGCAGTGATCATGGGGACAGGGCCTACGAGCAGTACTTC.

The V call is TRBV20-1, the J call TRBJ1-1; D is unclear. Germline V gene lookup returns CDR1 DFQATT and CDR2 SNEGSKA (reference sequence). The V and J ends lost 6 bases and 10 bases respectively, with 27 bases between them. The CDR3 is made up of 15 amino acids. The CDR3 region is CSAPRAGSSPQRAFF. Written as DNA, the CDR3 is TGCAGTGCGCCCCGCGCGGGGTCCAGTCCCCAGCGAGCTTTCTTT.